Presented here are 30 T cell receptor beta chains from one specimen sequenced in a study of blood T cell repertoires in COVID-19. Data came from immunoSEQ multiplex PCR; TCRdb stores just in-frame clones and leaves some out. Of more than 65,000 clones in the sample, about 90% were seen once. Sequences were obtained from peripheral blood. These receptors all come from a human donor in a cohort sampled during active COVID-19.

The J gene is TRBJ1-1, the V gene TRBV6-5; a possible D gene is TRBD1 (5 bases). Germline V CDR1 and CDR2: MNHEY, SVGAGI. This CDR3 is built from 12 residues. The V end was cut by 7 bases, the J end by 5 bases, with 11 bases between. The CDR3 is CASMGRWTEAFF. DNA for the CDR3: TGTGCCAGCATGGGGCGTTGGACTGAAGCTTTCTTT.

This clone has just one count. This chain joins TRBV30 and TRBJ2-7; no reliable D call. V was clipped by 3 bases and J by 4 bases, with 7 bases between them. This CDR3 region has 11 residues. Germline CDR1 and CDR2: GTSNPN and SVGIG (reference sequence). CDR3 residues: CAWSPGYEQYF. The DNA of the CDR3 is TGTGCCTGGAGCCCAGGTTACGAGCAGTACTTC.

The chain couples TRBV7-9 to TRBJ2-7, with 7 bases fitting TRBD2. V trimming: 6 bases; J trimming: 4 bases; junction bases outside the gene matches: 6. CDR3 length: 13 residues. Germline CDR1 and CDR2: SEHNR and FQNEAQ (reference sequence). The CDR3 reads CASSPPGGYEQYF. CDR3 coding DNA: TGTGCCAGCAGTCCACCGGGGGGATACGAGCAGTACTTC. Filled out from reference TRBV7-9 and TRBJ2-7, the complete variable domain reads DTGVSQNPRHKITKRGQNVTFRCDPISEHNRLYWYRQTLGQGPEFLTYFQNEAQLEKSRLLSDRFSAERPKGSFSTLEIQRTEQGDSAMYLCASSPPGGYEQYFGPGTRLTVT.

This chain joins TRBV25-1 and TRBJ2-3; 8 bases line up with TRBD2. Germline V gives CDR1 MGHDK, CDR2 SYGVNS. V gave up 5 bases and J gave up 6 bases; unmatched junction bases: 7. There are 14 residues in the CDR3. The CDR3 bases are TGTGCCAGCAGTCCCGGGACTAGTATCGATACGCAGTATTTT. Translated, it gives CASSPGTSIDTQYF.

This clone was seen once. The CDR3 sequence: CASSQDGGAGANVLTF. The DNA of the CDR3 is TGCGCCAGCAGCCAAGATGGCGGAGCCGGGGCCAACGTCCTGACTTTC. This chain connects TRBV4-3 to TRBJ2-6; D is ambiguous. This CDR3 region has 16 residues. Germline V gives CDR1 LGHNA, CDR2 YSLEER. V was pared by 0 bases and J by 4 bases, with 10 bases between.

This clone was observed a single time. This chain uses TRBV27 with TRBJ1-1, with 11 bases matching TRBD1. J gave up 4 bases and V 2 bases, and 3 bases lay outside the gene matches. The CDR3 totals 15 residues. The germline V gene encodes CDR1 MNHEY and CDR2 SMNVEV (reference sequence). This chain's CDR3 is CASSLAGQGVTEAFF. In nucleotides, the CDR3 is TGTGCCAGCAGTTTAGCGGGACAGGGGGTCACTGAAGCTTTCTTT.

The chain joins TRBV24-1 to TRBJ2-7; 9 bases match TRBD1. Unmatched junction bases numbered 3, after V lost 4 bases and J lost 6 bases. This CDR3 has 13 residues. Germline values: CDR1 KGHDR, CDR2 SFDVKD. The CDR3 spells CATSEQTGGEQYF. The CDR3 nucleotides are TGTGCCACCAGTGAACAGACAGGGGGCGAGCAGTACTTC.

This clone has a single count. This chain uses TRBV12-5 with TRBJ1-6; 10 nucleotides match TRBD1. CDR1 and CDR2 from the germline V gene are LGHNT and FRNRAP. V dropped 8 bases and J dropped 10; count of bases not matched to a gene: 11. The CDR3 has 15 amino acids. The chain's CDR3 is CASRRRDRGYSPLHF. CDR3 DNA sequence: TGTGCTAGTCGGAGGCGGGACAGGGGATACTCACCCCTCCACTTT.

This chain joins TRBV7-8 and TRBJ1-1, with 7 bases fitting TRBD1. V was clipped by 3 bases and J by 0 bases; unmatched bases: 13. Germline loops: CDR1 SGHVS, CDR2 FQNEAQ. This CDR3 spans 18 amino acids. CDR3 in amino acids: CASSFDKSTGNMNTEAFF. In DNA form, the CDR3 reads TGTGCCAGCAGCTTCGATAAGTCGACAGGGAATATGAACACTGAAGCTTTCTTT.

The chain has TRBV28 and TRBJ1-5; D is perhaps TRBD1 (5 bases). The V end lost 6 bases, the J end lost 12 bases, and 15 bases lay between the germline ends. Per the germline V gene, CDR1 is MDHEN and CDR2 is SYDVKM. The CDR3 totals 12 residues. The CDR3 bases are TGTGCCAGCAGACCTACGACAGCCCACCAGCATTTT. This encodes CASRPTTAHQHF.

This clone came up once. The chain employs TRBV11-2 and TRBJ1-3, with TRBD1 matching over 10 bases. The length of the CDR3 is 15 residues. The germline V gene has CDR1 SGHAT and CDR2 FQNNGV. Trimming removed 2 bases from V and 8 bases from J; junction bases left unmatched: 6. The CDR3 DNA reads TGTGCCAGCAGCTTATCAGGGACAGGGGAATACACCATATATTTT. This gives the protein CASSLSGTGEYTIYF.

This clone was seen a handful of times. The chain uses TRBV11-2 and TRBJ1-3; maybe TRBD1 (5 bases). Deletions cut 1 base from V and 0 bases from J, with 16 bases between. CDR1 SGHAT and CDR2 FQNNGV come from the germline V gene. The CDR3 has 18 amino acids. CDR3 protein: CASSLGRGTSVSGNTIYF. As DNA, the CDR3 is TGTGCCAGCAGCTTAGGCCGCGGGACTTCAGTCTCTGGAAACACCATATATTTT.

The chain has TRBV3-1 (or the pseudogene TRBV3-2) and TRBJ2-2; 10 bases map to TRBD1. The CDR3 runs 15 residues. The V and J ends lost 6 bases and 3 bases, in that order; junction bases with no gene match: 4. Looked up from germline, CDR1 is LGHDT and CDR2 is YNNKEL (reference sequence). CDR3 nucleotides: TGTGCCAGCAGTCCCGGGACAGGGGACACCGGGGAGCTGTTTTTT. Encoded protein: CASSPGTGDTGELFF.

In its sample, this clone was seen a few times. Other DNA sequences in this specimen translate into the identical CDR3. The rearrangement uses TRBV27 and TRBJ2-7, with D unclear. The CDR3 extends over 13 amino acids. Trimming cost V 0 bases and J 3 bases, with 6 bases left between them. Germline-derived CDR1 and CDR2 are MNHEY and SMNVEV (reference sequence). The DNA of the CDR3 is TGTGCCAGCAGTTTATCGGCAAGCTACGAGCAGTACTTC. This codes for CASSLSASYEQYF.

Here the CDR3 reads CASSFGRSYEQYF. DNA of the CDR3: TGTGCCAGCAGCTTTGGTCGGTCCTACGAGCAGTACTTC. The V call is TRBV7-8, the J call TRBJ2-7; D remains ambiguous. Germline CDR1 reads SGHVS; CDR2 reads FQNEAQ. Trimming pared 3 bases from V and 1 base from J, leaving 7 bases between. This CDR3 comprises 13 residues.

The V gene is TRBV2, the J gene TRBJ2-7; D may be TRBD2 (5 bases). Trimming took 6 bases from V and 0 from J, leaving 6 bases between them. Germline V CDR1 and CDR2: SNHLY, FYNNEI. The CDR3 has 12 amino acids. The CDR3 bases are TGTGCCAGCAGCAGCGGCTCCTACGAGCAGTACTTC. Encoded protein: CASSSGSYEQYF.

V and J are TRBV7-3 and TRBJ1-2, with D maybe TRBD1 (6 bases). Germline CDR1 and CDR2: SGHTA and FQGTGA. Trimming pared 5 bases from V and 8 bases from J, leaving 15 bases between. The CDR3 spans 13 residues. The CDR3 loop is CASSHVGGQGYTF. The CDR3 bases are TGTGCCAGCAGCCACGTCGGGGGGCAGGGCTACACCTTC.

This clone was picked up a small number of times. This chain links TRBV10-1 with TRBJ2-7; TRBD1 matches 10 bases. Germline V lookup: CDR1 WNHNN, CDR2 SYGVQD (reference sequence). V shed 2 bases, J shed 5 bases, and the junction held 6 bases outside the gene matches. The CDR3 totals 15 residues. The CDR3 sequence: CASSEDRGRSDEQYF. The CDR3 nucleotides are TGCGCCAGCAGTGAGGACAGGGGGCGCTCGGACGAGCAGTACTTC.

The chain uses TRBV6-4 and TRBJ1-1, with a tentative D call TRBD1 (5 bases). The CDR3 consists of 16 residues. The V end was cut by 8 bases, the J end by 4 bases, with 23 bases between. The germline V gene has CDR1 MRHNA and CDR2 SNTAGT. The chain's CDR3 is CASRTFGGELGTEAFF. CDR3 DNA: TGTGCCAGCCGCACTTTTGGAGGGGAATTGGGCACTGAAGCTTTCTTT.

The gene calls are TRBV6-6 and TRBJ2-7, with 9 bases that match TRBD2. V gave up 4 bases and J gave up 7 bases; unmatched junction bases: 14. In germline, CDR1 is MNHNY, CDR2 SVGAGI (reference sequence). This CDR3 is built from 16 residues. CDR3 protein: CASSFSTSGSLREQYF. The CDR3, as DNA: TGTGCCAGCAGTTTCTCGACTAGCGGCAGCTTGCGGGAGCAGTACTTC.

This chain uses TRBV27 with TRBJ1-2; D possibly corresponds to TRBD1 (5 bases). The V gene's germline CDR1 is MNHEY and CDR2 SMNVEV (reference sequence). Trimming removed 8 bases at V and 7 bases at J, with 26 bases between. The CDR3 runs 16 residues. In nucleotides, the CDR3 is TGTGCCAGCGGGACGGGGGAGGCTTTCGGGGGTGGTGGCTACACCTTC. Amino acid sequence: CASGTGEAFGGGGYTF.

In its sample, this clone was seen once. The chain links TRBV10-3 to TRBJ1-2; TRBD1 might be the D (6 bases). Germline V gene data show CDR1 as ENHRY and CDR2 as SYGVKD. The V gene lost 2 bases and the J gene lost 3 bases, with 10 bases spanning the gap. The CDR3 is 14 residues long. The CDR3 coding sequence is TGTGCCATCAGTGAGGGACAGTCCCACTATGGCTACACCTTC. Translated: CAISEGQSHYGYTF.

The chain is built from TRBV5-1 and TRBJ1-1; D is unclear. Germline CDR1 SGHRS, CDR2 YFSETQ. This CDR3 is 13 amino acids long. The V and J ends lost 5 bases and 11 bases respectively, with 19 bases between them. The CDR3 spells CASSTGSTPGAFF. The CDR3 DNA sequence: TGCGCCAGCAGTACCGGGTCTACGCCCGGGGCTTTCTTT.

The chain has TRBV5-1 and TRBJ1-3, with TRBD1 as a possible D gene (6 bases). Germline loops: CDR1 SGHRS, CDR2 YFSETQ. The germline V and J ends were trimmed by 4 bases and 3 bases, with 11 bases remaining between them. CDR3 length: 14 amino acids. CDR3 sequence (DNA): TGCGCCAGCAGCAGCACAGGGAGTGGAAACACCATATATTTT. Its translation: CASSSTGSGNTIYF. Complete variable domain (other parts from reference TRBV5-1 and TRBJ1-3): KAGVTQTPRYLIKTRGQQVTLSCSPISGHRSVSWYQQTPGQGLQFLFEYFSETQRNKGNFPGRFSGRQFSNSRSEMNVSTLELGDSALYLCASSSTGSGNTIYFGEGSWLTVV.

The chain recombines TRBV11-2 with TRBJ2-7; the D gene is possibly TRBD1 (5 bases). Germline CDR1 reads SGHAT; CDR2 reads FQNNGV. Trimming left V 1 base short and J 0 bases short, with 13 bases between. The CDR3 is 16 amino acids. CDR3 DNA sequence: TGTGCCAGCAGCTTAGCTCTAGGGGTGAGCTCCTACGAGCAGTACTTC. Residues: CASSLALGVSSYEQYF.

The rearrangement uses TRBV28 and TRBJ2-7; D might be TRBD1 (6 bases). CDR3 length: 16 amino acids. The V gene's germline CDR1 is MDHEN and CDR2 SYDVKM. The ends were cut back, 3 bases at V and 4 bases at J, with 19 bases in the middle. In DNA form, the CDR3 reads TGTGCCAGCAGTTTCTATGGGACACCCGAGAGGTACGAGCAGTACTTC. Its translation is CASSFYGTPERYEQYF.

This clone is a singleton in its sample. The chain links TRBV6-5 to TRBJ2-7, with D possibly being TRBD2 (5 bases). V was trimmed by 0 bases and J by 5 bases, leaving 14 bases between them. This CDR3 has 15 amino acids. Germline values: CDR1 MNHEY, CDR2 SVGAGI. CDR3 bases: TGTGCCAGCAGTTACTCGATCCTCGGAGGCAACGAGCAGTACTTC. Its translation: CASSYSILGGNEQYF.

This chain joins TRBV19 and TRBJ1-2; 8 bases match TRBD1. CDR1 LNHDA and CDR2 SQIVND come from the germline V gene (reference sequence). V trimming: 3 bases; J trimming: 2 bases; junction bases outside the gene matches: 8. There are 16 residues in the CDR3. The CDR3 protein is CASSIRGTGVNYGYTF. The CDR3 DNA is TGTGCCAGTAGTATTCGGGGGACAGGAGTAAACTATGGCTACACCTTC. Variable domain in full (rest from reference TRBV19 and TRBJ1-2): DGGITQSPKYLFRKEGQNVTLSCEQNLNHDAMYWYRQDPGQGLRLIYYSQIVNDFQKGDIAEGYSVSREKKESFPLTVTSAQKNPTAFYLCASSIRGTGVNYGYTFGSGTRLTVV.

The V gene is TRBV4-1, the J gene TRBJ2-6; D remains unclear. The V end was cut by 1 base, the J end by 0 bases, with 10 bases between. Germline V gene lookup returns CDR1 MGHRA and CDR2 YSYEKL. This CDR3 spans 17 amino acids. The CDR3 protein is CASSQAREFSGANVLTF. CDR3 nucleotides: TGCGCCAGCAGCCAAGCCCGAGAGTTCTCTGGGGCCAACGTCCTGACTTTC.

This rearrangement joins TRBV18 to TRBJ1-6; 7 bases line up with TRBD1. The length of the CDR3 is 16 residues. J was trimmed by 4 bases and V by 3 bases; bases with no gene match: 6. Germline CDR1 reads KGHSH; CDR2 reads LQKENI. The CDR3 sequence: CASSPVGGPYNSPLHF. The CDR3 DNA sequence: TGTGCCAGCTCACCTGTAGGGGGCCCTTATAATTCACCCCTCCACTTT.